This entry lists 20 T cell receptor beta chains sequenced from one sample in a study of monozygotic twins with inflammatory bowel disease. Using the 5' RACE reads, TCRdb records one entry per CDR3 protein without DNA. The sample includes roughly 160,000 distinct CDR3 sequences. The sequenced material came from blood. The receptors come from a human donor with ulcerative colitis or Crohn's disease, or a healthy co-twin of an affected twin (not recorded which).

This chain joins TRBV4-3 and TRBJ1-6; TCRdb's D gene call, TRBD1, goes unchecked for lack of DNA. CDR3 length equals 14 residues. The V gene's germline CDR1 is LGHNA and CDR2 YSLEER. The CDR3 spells CASSQGVMVTPLHF.

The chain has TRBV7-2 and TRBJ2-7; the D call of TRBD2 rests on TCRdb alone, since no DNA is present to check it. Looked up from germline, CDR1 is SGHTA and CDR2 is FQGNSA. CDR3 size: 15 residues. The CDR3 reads CASSPPLQRGYEQYF.

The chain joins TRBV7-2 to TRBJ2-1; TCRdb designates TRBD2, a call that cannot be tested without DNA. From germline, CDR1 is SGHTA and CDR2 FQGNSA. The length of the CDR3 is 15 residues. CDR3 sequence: CASSARLAGPYEQFF.

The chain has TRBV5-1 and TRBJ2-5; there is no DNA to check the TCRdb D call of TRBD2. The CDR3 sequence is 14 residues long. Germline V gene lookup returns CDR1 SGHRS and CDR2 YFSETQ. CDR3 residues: CASSSTAGQETQYF.

CDR3 protein: CASSPSGRGNYEQYF. V is TRBV7-9 and J is TRBJ2-7; there is no DNA to check the TCRdb D call of TRBD1. The V gene's germline CDR1 is SEHNR and CDR2 FQNEAQ (reference sequence). CDR3 size: 15 residues.

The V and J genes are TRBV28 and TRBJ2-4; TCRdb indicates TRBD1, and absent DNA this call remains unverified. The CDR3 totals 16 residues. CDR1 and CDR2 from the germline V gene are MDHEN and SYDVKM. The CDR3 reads CASSQGTPMAKNIQYF.

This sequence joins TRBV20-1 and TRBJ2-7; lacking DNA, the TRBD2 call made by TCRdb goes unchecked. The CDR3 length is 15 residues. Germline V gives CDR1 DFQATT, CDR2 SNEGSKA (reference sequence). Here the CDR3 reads CSAPRLAGAVDEQYF.

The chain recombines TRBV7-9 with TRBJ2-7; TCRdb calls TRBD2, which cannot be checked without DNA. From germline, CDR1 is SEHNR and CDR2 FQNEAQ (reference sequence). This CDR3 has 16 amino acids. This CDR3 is CASSWPLAGGHPEQYF.

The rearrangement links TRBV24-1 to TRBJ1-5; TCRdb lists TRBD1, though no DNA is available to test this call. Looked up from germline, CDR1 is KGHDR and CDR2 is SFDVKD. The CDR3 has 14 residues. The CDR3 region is CATMDRGSNQPQHF.

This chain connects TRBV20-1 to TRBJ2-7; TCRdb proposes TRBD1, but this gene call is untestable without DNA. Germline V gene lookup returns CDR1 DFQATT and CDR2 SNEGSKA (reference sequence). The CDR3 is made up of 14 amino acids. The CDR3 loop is CSARPPTGGYEQYF.

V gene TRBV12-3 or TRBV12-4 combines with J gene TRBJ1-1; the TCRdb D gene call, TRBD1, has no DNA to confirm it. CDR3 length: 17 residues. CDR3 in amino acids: CASSSPASGAESTEAFF.

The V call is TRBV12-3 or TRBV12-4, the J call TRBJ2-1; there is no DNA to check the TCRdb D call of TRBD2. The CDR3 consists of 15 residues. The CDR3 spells CASSPRASGDNEQFF.

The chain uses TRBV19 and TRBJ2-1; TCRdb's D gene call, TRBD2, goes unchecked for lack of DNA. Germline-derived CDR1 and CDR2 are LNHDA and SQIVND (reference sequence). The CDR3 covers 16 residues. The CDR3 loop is CASSTLAGHHYNEQFF.

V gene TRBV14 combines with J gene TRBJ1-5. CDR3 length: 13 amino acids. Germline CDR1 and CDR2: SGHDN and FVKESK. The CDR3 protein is CASSQESNQPQHF. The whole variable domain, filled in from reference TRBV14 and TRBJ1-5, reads EAGVTQFPSHSVIEKGQTVTLRCDPISGHDNLYWYRRVMGKEIKFLLHFVKESKQDESGMPNNRFLAERTGGTYSTLKVQPAELEDSGVYFCASSQESNQPQHFGDGTRLSIL.

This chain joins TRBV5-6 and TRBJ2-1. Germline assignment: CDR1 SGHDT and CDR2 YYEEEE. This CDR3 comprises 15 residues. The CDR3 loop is CASSSWTSAYNEQFF.

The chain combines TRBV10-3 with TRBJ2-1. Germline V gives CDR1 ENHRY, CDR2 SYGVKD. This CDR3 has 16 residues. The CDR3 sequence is CAISESKENAYNEQFF.

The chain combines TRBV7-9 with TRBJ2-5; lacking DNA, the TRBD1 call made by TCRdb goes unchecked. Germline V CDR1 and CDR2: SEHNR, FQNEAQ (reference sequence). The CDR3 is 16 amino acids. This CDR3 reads CASSGTTGPVQETQYF.

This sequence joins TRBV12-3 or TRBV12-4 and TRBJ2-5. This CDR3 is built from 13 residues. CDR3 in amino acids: CASSTMVQETQYF.

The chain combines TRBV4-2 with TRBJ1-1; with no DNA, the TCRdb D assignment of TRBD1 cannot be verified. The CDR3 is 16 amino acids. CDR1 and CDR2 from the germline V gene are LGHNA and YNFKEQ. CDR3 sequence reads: CASSQFGALVNTEAFF.

CDR3 loop: CASRGQGHYNEQFF. The J gene is TRBJ2-1, the V gene TRBV5-1; TCRdb's D call, TRBD1, is unchecked because there is no DNA. This CDR3 has 14 amino acids. The germline gives CDR1 SGHRS, CDR2 YFSETQ.